This T cell receptor (beta chain) was sequenced in a study of cytomegalovirus exposure and HLA in healthy donors. This clone was counted a single time. Its antigen is currently unknown. The CDR3 loop spans 13 amino acids. V dropped 2 bases and J dropped 4 bases, with 9 bases sitting between them. Per germline, CDR1 ENHRY and CDR2 SYGVKD. Vbeta (60) and Jbeta (13) primers were used in the PCR. TCRdb keeps only in-frame clones here, not all; method: immunoSEQ multiplex PCR. The sample carries 130,000 to 150,000 clones, roughly 84% recorded once. Study conclusions and caveats: The study labeled approximately 150 TCR beta chains cytomegalovirus-associated. Sequencing likely caused a cluster of highly shared sequence variants. Several of the most significant clusters appeared linked to common viral pathogens, based on a later analysis. It was reportedly the case that the classifier diagnosed cytomegalovirus status with high specificity and sensitivity.

This clonotype originated in a boy between 2 and 10 years old in good health and CMV-seronegative. J is TRBJ2-7 and V is TRBV10-3, with a possible D match to TRBD1 (6 bases). Input material: PBMCs. CDR3 nucleotide sequence: TGTGCCATCAGTGAGCAGGGGAAGTACGAGCAGTACTTC. Translated: CAISEQGKYEQYF.